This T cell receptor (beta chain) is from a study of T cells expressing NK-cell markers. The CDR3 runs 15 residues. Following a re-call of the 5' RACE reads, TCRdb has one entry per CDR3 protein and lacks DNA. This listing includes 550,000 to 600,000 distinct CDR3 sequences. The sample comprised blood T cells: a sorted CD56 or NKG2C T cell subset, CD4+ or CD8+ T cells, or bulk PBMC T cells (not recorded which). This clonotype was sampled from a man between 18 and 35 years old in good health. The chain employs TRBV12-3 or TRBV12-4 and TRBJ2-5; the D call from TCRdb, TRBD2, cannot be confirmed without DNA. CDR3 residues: CASSRLAGEGETQYF.